A selection of T cell receptor beta chains follows, all from one sample in a study of blood T cell repertoires in COVID-19. Here immunoSEQ multiplex PCR was the method, and the copy in TCRdb shows in-frame clones only, minus some. Here the sample spans just over 150,000 clones, 82% being singletons. Sequenced material: peripheral blood. The receptors originated from a woman aged 35 to 49 with COVID-19, enrolled during active disease. CDR3s include the opening cysteine and the closing phenylalanine or tryptophan. Fields, in order: D gene, J gene, V gene, clone size, CDR3 DNA, CDR3 protein. D genes are given only for firm matches. Not every row has a clone size; where given, it reads once, few, many or a size class.

>TRBD2|TRBJ2-5|TRBV30|.
TGTGCCTGGAGAACTGCGGGAGGAATAGAGACCCAGTACTTC
CAWRTAGGIETQYF
>TRBD1|TRBJ1-2|TRBV18|.
TGTGCCAGCTCCGGACAGGGGAGCTATGGCTACACCTTC
CASSGQGSYGYTF
>TRBD1|TRBJ2-5|TRBV6-2/TRBV6-3|.
TGTGCCAGCAGTTTGGTGGACAGGGGAGAGACCCAGTACTTC
CASSLVDRGETQYF
>.|TRBJ2-5|TRBV5-1|.
TGCGCCAGCAGCTTGACGACGGGACACCTCCGGGAGACCCAGTACTTC
CASSLTTGHLRETQYF
>.|TRBJ1-1|TRBV5-5|.
TGTGCCAGCAAGGTGAACAGGCACACTGAAGCTTTCTTT
CASKVNRHTEAFF
>TRBD1|TRBJ2-7|TRBV18|.
TGTGCCAGCTCAACCGGGACAGGGGATGGGCAGTACTTC
CASSTGTGDGQYF
>TRBD1|TRBJ1-2|TRBV10-3|.
TGTGCCATCAGTGAACAGGGACAGAGCAATGGAGGTTACACCTTC
CAISEQGQSNGGYTF
>TRBD2|TRBJ2-1|TRBV18|.
TGTGCCAGCTCACCACTAAGCGGGGAAGGTGGTGAAAATGAGCAGTTCTTC
CASSPLSGEGGENEQFF
>TRBD2|TRBJ2-7|TRBV5-5|.
TGTGCCAGCAGCTTGGGAGCGGGAGGTACCTACGAGCAGTACTTC
CASSLGAGGTYEQYF
>.|TRBJ1-1|TRBV6-2/TRBV6-3|once
TGTGCCAGCAGTAAGAATGAGATTTACACTGAAGCTTTCTTT
CASSKNEIYTEAFF
>.|TRBJ1-1|TRBV12-3/TRBV12-4|.
TGTGCCAGCAGTTTGGTAGGGGGCACTGAAGCTTTCTTT
CASSLVGGTEAFF
>.|TRBJ2-5|TRBV9|.
TGTGCCAGCAGCGCGGGACATCATGGCTCCGAGACCCAGTACTTC
CASSAGHHGSETQYF
>.|TRBJ2-1|TRBV28|once
TGTGCCAGCAGTTTTGAGGAGGCCAATGAGCAGTTCTTC
CASSFEEANEQFF
>TRBD1|TRBJ1-6|TRBV11-2|.
TGTGCCAGCAGCTCTGCCCCCGGGGGACAGCTCAATTCACCCCTCCACTTT
CASSSAPGGQLNSPLHF
>.|TRBJ2-1|TRBV6-6|.
TGTGCCAGCAGCCCCCGGCGGGCTTACTACAATGAGCAGTTCTTC
CASSPRRAYYNEQFF
>TRBD2|TRBJ2-2|TRBV3-1/TRBV3-2|once
TGTGCCAGCAGCCAAGGGCCGACTAGCGGGAGGGACACCGGGGAGCTGTTTTTT
CASSQGPTSGRDTGELFF
>TRBD1|TRBJ1-1|TRBV28|once
TGTGCCAGCAGACCTACAGGGGGCGGCACTGAAGCTTTCTTT
CASRPTGGGTEAFF
>.|TRBJ1-2|TRBV28|.
TGTGCCAGCAGTTTATCCCCAACAGCCAGCTATGGCTACACCTTC
CASSLSPTASYGYTF